These T cell receptor beta chains were read from a single sample in a study of blood T cells in healthy people across ages. TCRdb processed the 5' RACE reads anew with MiXCR; each CDR3 protein has one entry. The data show around 820,000 distinct CDR3 sequences, 20% to 30% seen once. Separately, the same data were catalogued under a study of T cells of mothers and their children.

Sequenced: blood. These receptor sequences come from a boy aged 10-17 years in good health. Both conserved end residues are part of each CDR3. A D gene is named only where the DNA matches it firmly. Part of the rows lack a size; the others show once, few, many or a class for expanded clones.

clone size,J gene,D gene,V gene,CDR3 protein,CDR3 DNA
many,TRBJ1-2,TRBD1,TRBV28,CASSLGQPNYGYTF,TGTGCCAGCAGTCTGGGACAGCCTAACTATGGCTACACCTTC
few,TRBJ2-7,TRBD2,TRBV29-1,CSVLGLAGYEQYF,TGCAGCGTCCTAGGACTAGCGGGGTACGAGCAGTACTTC
-,TRBJ2-4,-,TRBV2,CASRWATHQYF,TGTGCCAGCAGGTGGGCGACCCATCAGTACTTC
-,TRBJ2-1,-,TRBV7-2,CASSFVSGLSYNEQFF,TGTGCCAGCAGCTTCGTTTCAGGTCTTTCCTACAATGAGCAGTTCTTC
few,TRBJ1-2,-,TRBV29-1,CSVDSVNYGYTF,TGCAGCGTTGACTCTGTTAACTATGGCTACACCTTC
few,TRBJ2-2,-,TRBV6-2/TRBV6-3,CASSYLRVGELFF,TGTGCCAGCAGTTATCTCCGGGTCGGGGAGCTGTTTTTT
few,TRBJ1-4,TRBD1,TRBV4-3,CASSQGTRTGVEKLFF,TGCGCCAGCAGCCAAGGCACAAGGACAGGGGTTGAAAAACTGTTTTTT
few,TRBJ1-2,-,TRBV20-1,CSAGGQGTNYGYTF,TGCAGTGCTGGTGGACAAGGGACCAACTATGGCTACACCTTC
-,TRBJ1-2,-,TRBV4-3,CASSQELGFSYGYTF,TGCGCCAGCAGCCAAGAGCTGGGATTCTCCTATGGCTACACCTTC
-,TRBJ1-5,-,TRBV18,CASSPQGFGEPQHF,TGTGCCAGCTCACCACAGGGGTTCGGGGAGCCCCAGCATTTT
few,TRBJ2-7,-,TRBV27,CASGFHPGVSYEQYF,TGTGCTAGCGGCTTCCATCCGGGAGTCTCCTACGAGCAGTACTTC
-,TRBJ2-7,-,TRBV27,CASSSYLRDPYEQYF,TGTGCCAGCAGTTCTTATCTTAGGGACCCCTACGAGCAGTACTTC
few,TRBJ1-2,-,TRBV3-1,CASSHGGTNYGYTF,TGTGCCAGCAGCCATGGAGGTACTAACTATGGCTACACCTTC
many,TRBJ2-1,-,TRBV7-3,CASSFAGSYNEQFF,TGTGCCAGCAGCTTCGCTGGTTCCTACAATGAGCAGTTCTTC
-,TRBJ1-2,-,TRBV29-1,CSVERAGRAGYTF,TGCAGCGTTGAAAGAGCAGGGCGCGCTGGCTACACCTTC
few,TRBJ2-5,TRBD2,TRBV5-1,CASSPDRRGGRETQYF,TGCGCCAGCAGCCCCGATCGGCGGGGGGGCCGAGAGACCCAGTACTTC
-,TRBJ1-1,TRBD1,TRBV18,CASSPGQGTQDTEAFF,TGTGCCAGCTCCCCAGGACAGGGAACCCAGGACACTGAAGCTTTCTTT
few,TRBJ2-5,-,TRBV27,CASRLGVASETQYF,TGTGCCAGCAGATTGGGGGTCGCCTCGGAGACCCAGTACTTC
few,TRBJ2-5,-,TRBV18,CASSHGAEETQYF,TGTGCCAGCTCACACGGGGCTGAAGAGACCCAGTACTTC
-,TRBJ1-3,TRBD1,TRBV20-1,CSARLDRGNTIYF,TGCAGTGCTAGGTTGGACAGGGGAAACACCATATATTTT
-,TRBJ1-4,TRBD1,TRBV20-1,CSVKQGAFGEKLFF,TGCAGTGTTAAACAGGGGGCTTTTGGTGAAAAACTGTTTTTT
few,TRBJ2-7,TRBD1,TRBV20-1,CSARDRGRGEQYF,TGCAGTGCTAGGGACAGGGGCCGCGGGGAGCAGTACTTC
few,TRBJ1-6,-,TRBV27,CASSLGGRNSPLHF,TGTGCCAGCAGTTTAGGGGGTCGGAATTCACCCCTCCACTTT